The rows below give T cell receptor beta chains drawn from one sample of a study of T-cell reconstitution after alpha-beta-depleted transplantation in children. TCRdb reprocessed the PCR reads with MiXCR, giving one entry per CDR3 protein. The sample lists 490,000 or so distinct CDR3 sequences, approximately 12% occurring once. The specimen was PBMCs from the stem cell graft donor, collected from the stem cell graft. The receptor set was obtained from a human donor who donated a stem cell graft to a child with combined immunodeficiency. Both conserved end residues are part of each CDR3. The D gene is left open where the match is weak. A row's size may be missing; if present it is once, few, many or a size class.

>few|TRBJ1-5|.|TRBV3-1
TGTGCCAGCAGCCTTCGACAATTCGGGCAGCCCCAGCATTTT
CASSLRQFGQPQHF
>.|TRBJ2-1|TRBD2|TRBV7-8
TGTGCCAGCAGCTTAGTGAGCGGGGGGGCCGGTGAGCAGTTCTTC
CASSLVSGGAGEQFF
>few|TRBJ2-2|.|TRBV3-1
TGTGCCAGCAGCCAAGATTGGGGGGACAACACCGGGGAGTTGTTTTTT
CASSQDWGDNTGELFF
>many|TRBJ2-3|.|TRBV5-1
TGCGCCAGCTCGCAGGGCTACACAGATACGCAGTATTTT
CASSQGYTDTQYF
>many|TRBJ1-6|TRBD1|TRBV6-5
TGTGCCAGCAGTTACTTGGACAGGGGGAATTCACCCCTCCACTTT
CASSYLDRGNSPLHF
>many|TRBJ2-7|TRBD2|TRBV6-2/TRBV6-3
TGTGCCAGCAGTTCCAGACTAGCGGGAGGGCCAAACGAGCAGTACTTC
CASSSRLAGGPNEQYF
>many|TRBJ2-5|TRBD2|TRBV12-3/TRBV12-4
TGTGCCAGCAGTTGGACGGGGGGAGAGACCCAGTACTTC
CASSWTGGETQYF
>many|TRBJ2-7|.|TRBV12-3/TRBV12-4
TGTGCCAGCAGTTTAGCGGAATACGAGCAGTACTTC
CASSLAEYEQYF
>many|TRBJ2-7|.|TRBV29-1
TGCAGCGTTGTTTGGGGCTACGAGCAGTACTTC
CSVVWGYEQYF
>many|TRBJ2-1|.|TRBV7-2
TGTGCCAGCAGCTTGGATCTTAGACCTTACAATGAGCAGTTCTTC
CASSLDLRPYNEQFF
>many|TRBJ2-2|.|TRBV12-3/TRBV12-4
TGTGCCAGCAACGGAGACAGGCACGGGGACACCGGGGAGCTGTTTTTT
CASNGDRHGDTGELFF
>few|TRBJ2-7|.|TRBV4-1
TGCGCCAGCAGCCAAGATTCACTTCGCGTCGAGCAGTACTTC
CASSQDSLRVEQYF
>.|TRBJ2-2|.|TRBV30
TGTGCCTGGAGTGCCCGGCTTCTTTGGGGGGAGCTGTTTTTT
CAWSARLLWGELFF
>.|TRBJ2-7|.|TRBV12-3/TRBV12-4
TGTGCCAGCAGTAGTAGCGGTACGAGGTCCTACGAGCAGTACTTC
CASSSSGTRSYEQYF
>few|TRBJ2-7|.|TRBV7-9
TGTGCCAGCAGCTGGGCACCCTACGAGCAGTACTTC
CASSWAPYEQYF
>many|TRBJ1-1|.|TRBV29-1
TGCAGCGTTGAAGGGGTTATGAACACTGAAGCTTTCTTT
CSVEGVMNTEAFF
>many|TRBJ2-3|.|TRBV12-3/TRBV12-4
TGTGCCAGCAGTTTAATAGGGGGAACAGATACGCAGTATTTT
CASSLIGGTDTQYF
>.|TRBJ2-1|.|TRBV4-2
TGTGCCAGCAGCCAAGACCTAAACTCGTACAATGAGCAGTTCTTC
CASSQDLNSYNEQFF
>.|TRBJ1-3|TRBD1|TRBV4-2
TGTGCCAGCAGCCCGGGACAGGGAACTTTTGGAAACACCATATATTTT
CASSPGQGTFGNTIYF
>many|TRBJ2-5|.|TRBV20-1
TGCAGTGCTAGAGAAGATGGGCCGGGGCAAGAGACCCAGTACTTC
CSAREDGPGQETQYF
>many|TRBJ2-1|TRBD2|TRBV12-3/TRBV12-4
TGTGCCAGCAGCCGTAGCGGGGGGGCCTACAATGAGCAGTTCTTC
CASSRSGGAYNEQFF
>few|TRBJ1-5|.|TRBV10-3
TGTGCCATCAGTCCGGATGGATCGGGTCAGCCCCAGCATTTT
CAISPDGSGQPQHF
>.|TRBJ2-7|.|TRBV4-3
TGCGCCAGCAGCCAAGTTAATGGGGAGCAGTACTTC
CASSQVNGEQYF
>few|TRBJ2-7|TRBD1|TRBV24-1
TGTGCCACCAGTGCTCACACGGACAGGGTCCACGAGCAGTACTTC
CATSAHTDRVHEQYF
>.|TRBJ2-2|.|TRBV7-3
TGTGCCAGCAGCTTAGGAGGGGGTGACACCGGGGAGCTGTTTTTT
CASSLGGGDTGELFF
>.|TRBJ1-1|TRBD1|TRBV6-1
TGTGCCAGCAGCGCCCCGGGACAGGTAATGAACACTGAAGCTTTCTTT
CASSAPGQVMNTEAFF
>.|TRBJ1-5|.|TRBV18
TGTGCCAGCTCACCTAACCAGGAAGCCCATCAGCCCCAGCATTTT
CASSPNQEAHQPQHF
>few|TRBJ2-1|.|TRBV5-1
TGCGCCAGCAGCTTGGGTGTTGGAGGGCCCAGCTCCTACAATGAGCAGTTCTTC
CASSLGVGGPSSYNEQFF
>.|TRBJ2-1|.|TRBV7-9
TGTGCCAGCAGCTTTCCCCCGCAGGGTAATGAGCAGTTCTTC
CASSFPPQGNEQFF
>.|TRBJ1-5|TRBD1|TRBV5-5
TGTGCCAGCAGCGAAGGACAGGGTGAACAGCCCCAGCATTTT
CASSEGQGEQPQHF
>many|TRBJ2-1|.|TRBV20-1
TGCAGTGCTAGAGATCGGGGGAACCAACGGGACGTATCCTACAATGAGCAGTTCTTC
CSARDRGNQRDVSYNEQFF
>.|TRBJ2-3|TRBD2|TRBV29-1
TGCAGCGTTGAAGGACTAGCGACAGATACGCAGTATTTT
CSVEGLATDTQYF
>many|TRBJ2-7|TRBD1|TRBV7-3
TGTGCCAGCAGCGAATCCGGGACAGGGATCTACGAGCAGTACTTC
CASSESGTGIYEQYF
>many|TRBJ2-5|TRBD2|TRBV7-9
TGTGCCAGCAGCTTAGAAGGCGGGAGGGCCATTAAGACCCAGTACTTC
CASSLEGGRAIKTQYF
>.|TRBJ2-5|.|TRBV7-9
TGTGCCAGCAGCGGCGGGAACGGGACAGACCAAGAGACCCAGTACTTC
CASSGGNGTDQETQYF
>few|TRBJ2-7|TRBD2|TRBV19
TGTGCCAGTAGTACAACACTTAGCGGGAGGGCTATCGAGCAGTACTTC
CASSTTLSGRAIEQYF
>few|TRBJ2-5|TRBD2|TRBV6-5
TGTGCCAGCAGTTACTCGGGACTAGCGGCCCAAGAGACCCAGTACTTC
CASSYSGLAAQETQYF
>few|TRBJ2-1|.|TRBV7-9
TGTGCCAGCAGCCGAGGTCTCCTGGGGACCTACAATGAGCAGTTCTTC
CASSRGLLGTYNEQFF
>.|TRBJ2-1|.|TRBV20-1
TGCAGTGCCCCATCGGGGGCTGATGAGCAGTTCTTC
CSAPSGADEQFF
>few|TRBJ2-1|.|TRBV12-3/TRBV12-4
TGTGCCAGCAGTTTAATTAGGGGAGAGGACAATGAGCAGTTCTTC
CASSLIRGEDNEQFF
>few|TRBJ2-1|.|TRBV6-6
TGTGCCAGCAGTTACTCGGTCAATGAGCAGTTCTTC
CASSYSVNEQFF
>few|TRBJ1-4|.|TRBV7-2
TGTGCCAGCAGCTTCAGTTGGACATATGGTGAAAAACTGTTTTTT
CASSFSWTYGEKLFF
>.|TRBJ1-2|TRBD1|TRBV29-1
TGCAGCGCCGACAGGGCGAGGGATGGCTACACCTTC
CSADRARDGYTF
>once|TRBJ1-2|.|TRBV2
TGTGCCAGCAGTCGGGACTTCAAATTGGGTCCTTTC
CASSRDFKLGPF
>many|TRBJ1-5|TRBD1|TRBV2
TGTGCCAGCAGTCAGACAGGGAGAAATCAGCCCCAGCATTTT
CASSQTGRNQPQHF
>.|TRBJ1-3|.|TRBV20-1
TGCAGTGCTGAGAACCTACAGGGCTCTGGAAACACCATATATTTT
CSAENLQGSGNTIYF
>.|TRBJ2-1|TRBD2|TRBV6-2/TRBV6-3
TGTGCCAGCATCCCGGGAGGGACCTACAATGAGCAGTTCTTC
CASIPGGTYNEQFF
>many|TRBJ2-3|.|TRBV12-3/TRBV12-4
TGTGCCAGCAGTCCCCCTCTGAGGGCAGATACGCAGTATTTT
CASSPPLRADTQYF
>.|TRBJ2-1|TRBD2|TRBV6-1
TGTGCCAGCACCAAGGGGTCTAGCGGGGGTGAGCAGTTCTTC
CASTKGSSGGEQFF
>.|TRBJ2-1|TRBD2|TRBV30
TGTGCCTGGGGAGCGGGAGGGGGCTACAATGAGCAGTTCTTC
CAWGAGGGYNEQFF
>.|TRBJ1-4|.|TRBV9
TGTGCCAGCAGCGTAGGGCTGGTAGGGACCACGAGGGAAAAACTGTTTTTT
CASSVGLVGTTREKLFF
>many|TRBJ1-3|TRBD1|TRBV12-3/TRBV12-4
TGTGCCAACACCGGGACAGGGTTTGGAAACACCATATATTTT
CANTGTGFGNTIYF
>many|TRBJ2-3|.|TRBV9
TGTGCCAGCAGCGCCTTCGGGAGAACAGGAGATACGCAGTATTTT
CASSAFGRTGDTQYF